This is a list of T cell receptor beta chains from one sample in a study of blood T cell repertoires in COVID-19. The assay was immunoSEQ multiplex PCR, and TCRdb's table has in-frame clones only and misses some. The sample yields 200,000 or so clones, approximately 86% seen once. The material sequenced was peripheral blood. The receptors stem from a man aged 65 to 79 with active or convalescent COVID-19. Each CDR3 is given with its conserved first and last residue. D genes are given only for firm matches. Where a row states a size, it is once, few, many or the class of an expanded clone; other rows omit it.

-,TRBJ2-1,-,TRBV29-1,TGCAGCGTTGCCGTGACTCACAATGAGCAGTTCTTC,CSVAVTHNEQFF
-,TRBJ2-1,TRBD2,TRBV5-4,TGTGCCAGCACCTGGGCGGGGGGCTTGGATGAGCAGTTCTTC,CASTWAGGLDEQFF
-,TRBJ2-4,TRBD1,TRBV10-2,TGCGCCAGCGGGACAGGGTTAGAGGCCAAAAACATTCAGTACTTC,CASGTGLEAKNIQYF
-,TRBJ2-3,-,TRBV5-6,TGTGCCAGCAGCCTCAGGGGATCAGATACGCAGTATTTT,CASSLRGSDTQYF
-,TRBJ2-3,-,TRBV7-2,TGTGCCAGCAGCTTCTCCGGGGCGGGGAGTCCTACAGATACGCAGTATTTT,CASSFSGAGSPTDTQYF
-,TRBJ2-7,-,TRBV20-1,TGCAGTGCTCTTGGCCATGAGCAGTACTTC,CSALGHEQYF
once,TRBJ1-5,-,TRBV27,TGTGCCAGCAGTTTATTGGGGCCCCATCAGCCCCAGCATTTT,CASSLLGPHQPQHF
-,TRBJ1-5,-,TRBV24-1,TGTGCCACCAGTGATGGTCCCGGGGCCCAGCATTTT,CATSDGPGAQHF
-,TRBJ1-1,-,TRBV11-2,TGTGCCAGCAGCCCCATGGGGGCGAACACTGAAGCTTTCTTT,CASSPMGANTEAFF
once,TRBJ2-2,-,TRBV30,TGTGCCTGGAGTTACAGGACACCGAACACCGGGGAGCTGTTTTTT,CAWSYRTPNTGELFF
-,TRBJ1-6,-,TRBV10-3,TGTGCCATCAGTGTCGACGGGATTCATAATTCACCCCTCCACTTT,CAISVDGIHNSPLHF
-,TRBJ2-1,-,TRBV5-1,TGCGCCAGCAGCTTGGACGATAGAGATGAGCAGTTCTTC,CASSLDDRDEQFF
once,TRBJ2-3,-,TRBV9,TGTGCCAGCAGCGTAGCCCTAGGGGCAGATACGCAGTATTTT,CASSVALGADTQYF
-,TRBJ2-5,TRBD2,TRBV6-5,TGTGCCAGCAGTATTAGCGGGGGGACCCAGTACTTC,CASSISGGTQYF
few,TRBJ1-2,-,TRBV28,TGTGCCAGCAGTTTGGGCAGACGCTATGGCTACACCTTC,CASSLGRRYGYTF
-,TRBJ2-5,TRBD2,TRBV28,TGTGCCAGCAGTTTCCCCCGGACTAGGGGAGAGACCCAGTACTTC,CASSFPRTRGETQYF
-,TRBJ1-2,-,TRBV28,TGTGCCAGCAGCAACCAGGGGACATATGGCTACACCTTC,CASSNQGTYGYTF
-,TRBJ2-3,TRBD2,TRBV30,TGTGCCTGGAGTGTACGTATAGCGGGGGCAGCGGGTACGCAGTATTTT,CAWSVRIAGAAGTQYF
-,TRBJ2-1,-,TRBV5-1,TGCGCCAGCAGCTTGGCCGGGGAAAGGCCCTACAATGAGCAGTTCTTC,CASSLAGERPYNEQFF
-,TRBJ2-3,-,TRBV7-8,TGTGCCAGCCAAAAAATAAGAGGCGGTCGTGGCACAGATACGCAGTATTTT,CASQKIRGGRGTDTQYF
once,TRBJ1-1,-,TRBV7-9,TGTGCCAGCAGCTTAGCGGAGGATCGGACTGAAGCTTTCTTT,CASSLAEDRTEAFF
-,TRBJ2-7,-,TRBV7-2,TGTGCCAGCAGCTTAGCGGCAGGGAAGGTACACGAGCAGTACTTC,CASSLAAGKVHEQYF
-,TRBJ2-2,-,TRBV19,TGTGCCAGTAGTATCATTAAGGGGCTCACCGGGGAGCTGTTTTTT,CASSIIKGLTGELFF
-,TRBJ1-2,-,TRBV18,TGTGCCAGCTCCCCCGAGGTCCTCTATGGCTACACCTTC,CASSPEVLYGYTF
-,TRBJ2-3,-,TRBV9,TGTGCCAGCAGCGTAGAATCTAATTGGGGGGCAGATACGCAGTATTTT,CASSVESNWGADTQYF
few,TRBJ2-3,TRBD2,TRBV7-2,TGTGCCAGCAGCAAGGGACTAGTTGATACGCAGTATTTT,CASSKGLVDTQYF
-,TRBJ2-7,-,TRBV7-2,TGTGCCAGCAGCTTTAAATACGAGCAGTACTTC,CASSFKYEQYF
-,TRBJ2-7,-,TRBV27,TGTGCCAGCAGCCGGGACATCCTGTGGGAGCAGTACTTC,CASSRDILWEQYF
-,TRBJ1-2,-,TRBV28,TGTGCCAGCATGATCTCTAGACAGGCTAACTATGGCTACACCTTC,CASMISRQANYGYTF
once,TRBJ1-1,-,TRBV28,TGTGCCAGCAGTTATCTCGGGGGGCGAACTGAAGCTTTCTTT,CASSYLGGRTEAFF
-,TRBJ1-6,-,TRBV5-1,TGCGCCAGCAGCTTGGCCCCAAATAATTCACCCCTCCACTTT,CASSLAPNNSPLHF
-,TRBJ2-3,TRBD2,TRBV19,TGTGCCAGTAGTTTCTGGACTAGCGGGGCGGCAGATACGCAGTATTTT,CASSFWTSGAADTQYF
-,TRBJ1-4,-,TRBV10-3,TGTGCCATCAGTGAGTCGTTGGGGCAGCAAACCAAAAATGAAAAACTGTTTTTT,CAISESLGQQTKNEKLFF
-,TRBJ1-2,-,TRBV7-2,TGTGCCAGCAGCTTAGGGGGGCGGAAAGGCTACACCTTC,CASSLGGRKGYTF
-,TRBJ1-4,TRBD1,TRBV7-9,TGTGCCAGCAGCCAGGACAGGGGAAGGGAAAAACTGTTTTTT,CASSQDRGREKLFF
-,TRBJ2-7,TRBD2,TRBV5-1,TGCGCCAGCAGCTTGGACGGGAGGAGCTCCTACGAGCAGTACTTC,CASSLDGRSSYEQYF
-,TRBJ1-6,TRBD1,TRBV28,TGTGCCAGCAATGGGGGAGACAGGGGTGGATCACCCCTCCACTTT,CASNGGDRGGSPLHF
-,TRBJ2-3,TRBD2,TRBV4-3,TGCGCCAGCAGCCATGCAGCGGGGGGGCTGGATACGCAGTATTTT,CASSHAAGGLDTQYF
once,TRBJ2-7,-,TRBV6-2/TRBV6-3,TGTGCCAGCAGTTACCCCTCTAGTGGGGGCCCTTACGAGCAGTACTTC,CASSYPSSGGPYEQYF
-,TRBJ2-2,TRBD1,TRBV27,TGTGCCAGCACTTACCTCGGCAGGGGGCCGAACACCGGGGAGCTGTTTTTT,CASTYLGRGPNTGELFF
once,TRBJ1-1,-,TRBV19,TGTGCCAGTAGTATGTTGGGGGGGAAGAACACTGAAGCTTTCTTT,CASSMLGGKNTEAFF